The 29 T cell receptor beta chains below all came from one sample that was sequenced in a study of blood T cells in healthy people across ages. Then a second PCR, running roughly 6 to 11 cycles, was carried out with a sample-barcoded 5' primer and a J-beta primer mix. TCRdb processed the 5' RACE reads anew with MiXCR; each CDR3 protein has one entry. The table lists approximately 790,000 distinct CDR3 sequences, approximately 67% of them singletons. The sequenced sample consisted of blood. The origin of the receptors is a man aged 25 to 40 in good health.

The chain is built from TRBV12-3 or TRBV12-4 and TRBJ2-2; maybe TRBD2 (5 bases). The CDR3 is 14 amino acids. V lost 2 bases and J 4 bases, leaving 8 bases between the germline ends. The CDR3 DNA reads as TGTGCCAGCAGTTTATGGACTTTCACCGGGGAGCTGTTTTTT. This sequence encodes CASSLWTFTGELFF.

This clonotype was seen once. Compared with germline, one end of the junction differs, possibly owing to a read error. The chain recombines TRBV4-2 with TRBJ1-2; 8 bases fit TRBD1. The germline V gene has CDR1 LGHNA and CDR2 YNFKEQ. The CDR3 is made up of 16 amino acids. This chain's CDR3 is CAGSQGARGQDYGYTF. CDR3 bases: TGTGCCGGCAGCCAGGGGGCCAGGGGGCAGGACTATGGCTACACCTTC.

This clonotype was seen more than once but under ten times. The chain recombines TRBV27 with TRBJ2-7, with D possibly being TRBD1 (6 bases). Germline CDR1 and CDR2: MNHEY and SMNVEV (reference sequence). Deletions cut 5 bases from V and 5 bases from J, with 25 bases between. This CDR3 is built from 17 residues. The CDR3 sequence is CASSRGYGTHPRNEQYF. The CDR3 coding sequence is TGTGCCAGCAGTAGAGGGTACGGGACACACCCCCGGAACGAGCAGTACTTC.

This clonotype is a singleton in its sample. This chain uses TRBV16 with TRBJ2-4; D might be TRBD2 (5 bases). The J call may be faulty, since TRBJ2-7 better matches the DNA end. This CDR3 spans 15 amino acids. Per germline, CDR1 KGHSY and CDR2 FQNENV. CDR3 protein: CASSQYGRGYDEQYF. DNA of the CDR3: TGTGCCAGCAGCCAATATGGTCGGGGTTACGACGAGCAGTACTTC.

In its sample, this clonotype was seen once. Here the CDR3 DNA reads TGTGCCACCAGCAGAGATTGGGGTCAAGAGACCCAGTACTTC. Its protein is CATSRDWGQETQYF. This chain joins TRBV15 and TRBJ2-5; no definite D call. This CDR3 is 14 amino acids long. Germline lookup yields CDR1 LNHNV and CDR2 YYDKDF (reference sequence). V gave up 0 bases and J gave up 2 bases, with 7 bases separating them.

CDR3 sequence (DNA): TGTGCCAGCAACCAGCTACAGGACCCCTACGAGCAGTACTTC. Translation gives CASNQLQDPYEQYF. This sequence joins TRBV28 and TRBJ2-7; D may be TRBD1 (5 bases). Germline V CDR1 and CDR2: MDHEN, SYDVKM. V was trimmed by 7 bases and J by 2 bases, leaving 15 bases between them. The CDR3 length is 14 residues.

This clonotype was detected only a few times. The J gene is TRBJ2-6, the V gene TRBV12-3 or TRBV12-4; D is perhaps TRBD2 (5 bases). The CDR3 is made up of 19 amino acids. Trimming cost V 2 bases and J 4 bases, with 21 bases left between them. The CDR3 nucleotides are TGTGCCAGCAGTTTATCTTACCGTGCACCGCGGGTGGGGGCCAACGTCCTGACTTTC. It encodes CASSLSYRAPRVGANVLTF.

This rearrangement joins TRBV12-3 or TRBV12-4 to TRBJ2-3, with TRBD1 as a possible D gene (7 bases). V lost 4 bases and J lost 6, with 14 bases in between. The CDR3 covers 14 residues. For the CDR3, the DNA is TGTGCCAGCAGTTGGGTGGAGGGGGCGGATACGCAGTATTTT. Amino acid sequence: CASSWVEGADTQYF.

Only a few counts were recorded for this clonotype. The V gene is TRBV5-1, the J gene TRBJ2-5; tentatively, D is TRBD1 (7 bases). CDR1 and CDR2 (germline): SGHRS, YFSETQ. The CDR3 runs 16 residues. Trimming cost V 1 base and J 0 bases, with 13 bases left between them. CDR3 region: CASSLSAGGYQETQYF. The CDR3 coding sequence is TGCGCCAGCAGCTTGTCGGCAGGGGGGTACCAAGAGACCCAGTACTTC.

The genes are TRBV13 and TRBJ2-3; D is unclear. This CDR3 comprises 14 residues. V dropped 0 bases and J dropped 5 bases, with 9 bases sitting between them. CDR1 is PRHDT and CDR2 is FYEKMQ in the germline V gene (reference sequence). CDR3 region: CASSLGEAGDTQYF. CDR3 DNA sequence: TGTGCCAGCAGCTTAGGTGAAGCTGGAGATACGCAGTATTTT.

The chain has TRBV12-3 or TRBV12-4 and TRBJ2-6; D call uncertain. The CDR3 covers 15 residues. Trimming took off 3 bases at V and 2 bases at J, with 8 bases between the two ends. The CDR3 region has the DNA TGTGCCAGCAGTTTTGATAAGCCTGGGGCCAACGTCCTGACTTTC. Protein: CASSFDKPGANVLTF.

The chain links TRBV20-1 to TRBJ2-3; a weak D match, TRBD2 (6 bases). From germline, CDR1 is DFQATT and CDR2 SNEGSKA (reference sequence). The CDR3 spans 15 residues. The V gene lost 5 bases and the J gene lost 2 bases, with 17 bases spanning the gap. CDR3 sequence (DNA): TGCAGTGCTGGAGCCGGGACTTCCCACACAGATACGCAGTATTTT. Translating gives CSAGAGTSHTDTQYF.

This clonotype has just one count. The chain uses TRBV12-3 or TRBV12-4 and TRBJ2-3; unclear D gene. This CDR3 spans 13 amino acids. The V and J ends lost 7 bases and 4 bases respectively, with 12 bases between them. The CDR3 coding sequence is TGTGCCAGCACGGCATCGTTCGCAGATACGCAGTATTTT. Translated: CASTASFADTQYF.

The genes are TRBV7-2 and TRBJ2-3; 8 nucleotides line up with TRBD2. CDR3 length: 16 residues. CDR1 is SGHTA, CDR2 FQGNSA, per germline. Trimming removed 1 base from V and 6 bases from J; junction bases left unmatched: 9. CDR3 sequence reads: CASSLVAGGTGDTQYF. The CDR3 bases are TGTGCCAGCAGCTTAGTGGCGGGGGGTACGGGCGATACGCAGTATTTT.

This chain links TRBV21-1 with TRBJ2-7; TRBD1, the table's D call, lacks a check against the DNA. TRBV21-1 is noted as a pseudogene. The CDR3 totals 15 residues. The chain's CDR3 is CASTPSMEGSYEQYF. CDR3 nucleotide sequence: TGTGCCAGCACCCCCAGTATGGAGGGCTCCTACGAGCAGTACTTC.

The CDR3 sequence is CASREGGGANEQFF. For the CDR3, the DNA is TGCGCCAGCAGGGAAGGCGGGGGGGCAAATGAGCAGTTCTTC. This chain links TRBV5-1 with TRBJ2-1; 9 nucleotides line up with TRBD2. V gave up 5 bases and J gave up 7 bases; unmatched junction bases: 7. Germline CDR1 reads SGHRS; CDR2 reads YFSETQ. The length of the CDR3 is 14 residues.

The rearrangement uses TRBV4-3 and TRBJ2-3, with D possibly matching TRBD2 (6 bases). Per germline, CDR1 LGHNA and CDR2 YSLEER. The CDR3 contains 16 residues. Trimming took off 6 bases at V and 1 base at J, with 17 bases between the two ends. CDR3 protein: CASRPRVGGGTDTQYF. In DNA, the CDR3 is TGCGCCAGCAGACCAAGGGTGGGCGGGGGCACAGATACGCAGTATTTT.

V and J are TRBV7-2 and TRBJ2-4; D may match TRBD1 or TRBD2 (5 bases each). The end of the DNA aligns better with TRBJ2-7, so the J call may be wrong. Germline V lookup: CDR1 SGHTA, CDR2 FQGNSA. The CDR3 has 15 amino acids. CDR3 amino acids: CASSLRLGDGYEQYF. The CDR3 DNA sequence: TGTGCCAGCAGCTTAAGATTGGGGGACGGTTACGAGCAGTACTTC.

The V and J genes are TRBV5-1 and TRBJ2-1, with 8 bases lining up with TRBD1. The tail of the sequence fits TRBJ2-5 better, so the J call may be wrong. This CDR3 spans 14 amino acids. Germline assignment: CDR1 SGHRS and CDR2 YFSETQ. The CDR3: CASSPFGQGETQYF. DNA of the CDR3: TGCGCCAGCAGCCCCTTTGGACAGGGAGAGACCCAGTACTTC.

This clonotype was recorded once. The gene calls are TRBV4-3 and TRBJ2-1; 12 bases line up with TRBD1. Germline V gene data show CDR1 as LGHNA and CDR2 as YSLEER. With 0 bases clipped from V and 5 bases from J, the junction kept 8 bases outside the gene matches. The CDR3 sequence is 18 residues long. CDR3 DNA sequence: TGCGCCAGCAGCCAAGATCCAGCAGGGACAGGGGGCAACAATGAGCAGTTCTTC. This sequence encodes CASSQDPAGTGGNNEQFF.

J is TRBJ2-7 and V is TRBV3-1; D uncertain. V was pared by 0 bases and J by 5 bases, with 5 bases between. CDR1 and CDR2 from the germline V gene are LGHDT and YNNKEL (reference sequence). The CDR3 runs to 12 residues. The CDR3 sequence: CASSQDLHEQYF. Written as DNA, the CDR3 is TGTGCCAGCAGCCAAGATCTCCACGAGCAGTACTTC.

This chain connects TRBV6-1 to TRBJ2-7; the D call may be TRBD1 or TRBD2 (5 bases each). The CDR3 is made up of 13 amino acids. Germline CDR1 is MNHNS and CDR2 is SASEGT. The V end lost 8 bases, the J end lost 4 bases, and 15 bases lay between the germline ends. CDR3 nucleotide sequence: TGTGCCAGCCGCCGAGGGGAACTTTACGAGCAGTACTTC. Translating it yields CASRRGELYEQYF.

The chain is built from TRBV7-2 and TRBJ2-1; 9 nucleotides align to TRBD2. V shed 4 bases, J shed 11 bases, and the junction held 9 bases outside the gene matches. This CDR3 has 14 amino acids. CDR1 and CDR2 from the germline V gene are SGHTA and FQGNSA. CDR3 coding DNA: TGTGCCAGCAGCTCTGACGGCGGGGGGGAAAAGCAGTTCTTC. Amino acid sequence: CASSSDGGGEKQFF.

The chain combines TRBV20-1 with TRBJ2-3; D remains ambiguous. Trimming pared 5 bases from V and 1 base from J, leaving 10 bases between. The germline V gene has CDR1 DFQATT and CDR2 SNEGSKA (reference sequence). The CDR3 totals 13 residues. CDR3: CSAFRGGTDTQYF. Written as DNA, the CDR3 is TGCAGTGCTTTTCGTGGTGGCACAGATACGCAGTATTTT.

The chain employs TRBV7-9 and TRBJ1-5; perhaps TRBD1 as D (5 bases). From germline, CDR1 is SEHNR and CDR2 FQNEAQ (reference sequence). CDR3 length: 16 amino acids. Trimming took 10 bases from V and 0 from J, leaving 19 bases between them. CDR3 bases: TGTGCCACCGGTGGGACTGGGTATGATAGCAATCAGCCCCAGCATTTT. Translated, it gives CATGGTGYDSNQPQHF.

Points on this clonotype: One end of the junction fails to match germline, which may point to a read error. The J gene is TRBJ2-5, the V gene TRBV6-5; TRBD2 might be the D (6 bases). The DNA end lines up better with TRBJ2-7; the J call may be wrong. Germline V lookup: CDR1 MNHEY, CDR2 SVGAGI. This CDR3 is built from 15 residues. CDR3 nucleotide sequence: TGTGCCAGCAGTTACTCTTGGGACTCCTCCCACGAGCAGTACTTC. This encodes CASSYSWDSSHEQYF.

This clonotype was seen more than once but under ten times. The CDR3 DNA reads as TGTGCCAGCAGCCCCAACTTCTCCGGGGGCAGGGCGGAGCAGTTCTTC. Protein product: CASSPNFSGGRAEQFF. The chain combines TRBV7-2 with TRBJ2-1; tentatively, D is TRBD1 or TRBD2 (6 bases each). V dropped 5 bases and J dropped 10 bases, with 24 bases sitting between them. The CDR3 spans 16 residues. Per germline, CDR1 SGHTA and CDR2 FQGNSA.

This clonotype occurred a few times. The chain links TRBV6-2 or TRBV6-3 to TRBJ2-3, with TRBD1 matching over 7 bases. The germline gives CDR1 MNHEY, CDR2 SVGEGT. V shed 2 bases and J 2 bases; nucleotides not matched to a gene: 4. This CDR3 is 15 amino acids long. The CDR3 sequence: CASSYIGQATDTQYF. The CDR3 bases are TGTGCCAGCAGTTACATAGGACAGGCCACAGATACGCAGTATTTT.

V is TRBV29-1 and J is TRBJ2-7; TRBD1 might be the D (7 bases). V lost 3 bases and J lost 0, with 12 bases in between. The CDR3 spans 14 residues. Germline V gives CDR1 SQVTM, CDR2 ANQGSEA. CDR3 protein: CSVETRQGSYEQYF. The CDR3 region has the DNA TGCAGCGTTGAGACTAGACAGGGCTCCTACGAGCAGTACTTC.